This T cell receptor (beta chain) was recovered during a study of blood T cell repertoires in COVID-19. Study details: From T cells, B-cell-depleted T cells, or PBMCs came the material, which was cDNA or gDNA.

The CDR3 runs to 17 residues. Germline V lookup: CDR1 KGHSH, CDR2 LQKENI. V was pared by 3 bases and J by 0 bases, with 7 bases of the junction left unmatched. Produced via immunoSEQ multiplex PCR; TCRdb's table is partial and in-frame only. The sample shows some 97,000 clones, around 90% of them seen only once. The chain has TRBV18 and TRBJ2-7; 11 bases map to TRBD2. This receptor was obtained from a man between 65 and 80 years old with acute or convalescent COVID-19. Sequenced sample: peripheral blood. The CDR3 sequence is CASSPKGLAVSSYEQYF. CDR3 DNA: TGTGCCAGCTCACCGAAGGGACTAGCGGTCAGCTCCTACGAGCAGTACTTC.